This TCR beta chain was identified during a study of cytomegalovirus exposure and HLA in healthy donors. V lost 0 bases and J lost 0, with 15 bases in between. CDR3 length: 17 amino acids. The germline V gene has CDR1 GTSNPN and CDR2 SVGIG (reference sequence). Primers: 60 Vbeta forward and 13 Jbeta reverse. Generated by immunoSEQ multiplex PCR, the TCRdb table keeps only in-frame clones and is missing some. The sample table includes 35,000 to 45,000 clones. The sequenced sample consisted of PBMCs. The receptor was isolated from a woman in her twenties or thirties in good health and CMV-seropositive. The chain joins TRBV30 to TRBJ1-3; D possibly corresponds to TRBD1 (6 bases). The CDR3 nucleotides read TGTGCCTGGAGTGTTCAAGGCAGGGGCAGCTCTGGAAACACCATATATTTT. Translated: CAWSVQGRGSSGNTIYF.